A selection of T cell receptor beta chains follows, all from one sample in a study of glioma-infiltrating T cells. MiXCR, run by TCRdb on the multiplex PCR reads, gives a single entry per CDR3 protein. This table has more than 110,000 distinct CDR3 sequences, 35% to 50% appearing once. The sample taken for sequencing was glioma tissue, nonneoplastic brain tissue, or PBMCs (not recorded which). All receptors derive from a human donor with low-grade glioma or glioblastoma, undergoing nonglioma brain surgery, or in good health (not recorded which). CDR3s include the opening cysteine and the closing phenylalanine or tryptophan. A D gene is named only where the DNA matches it firmly. Size is stated for part of the rows, as once, few or many counts, or as a class when the clone is expanded.

>-|TRBV20-1|TRBD1|TRBJ1-1
CSARQGAGTEAFF
TGCAGTGCTAGACAGGGGGCGGGCACTGAAGCTTTCTTT
>few|TRBV18|-|TRBJ2-3
CASLVSLSTDTQYF
TGTGCCAGCCTCGTATCTTTAAGCACAGATACGCAGTATTTT
>few|TRBV18|-|TRBJ2-3
CASSPDLTDTQYF
TGTGCCAGCTCACCAGATCTGACAGATACGCAGTATTTT
>-|TRBV18|-|TRBJ1-1
CASSPAGTNTEAFF
TGTGCCAGCTCACCAGCAGGGACGAACACTGAAGCTTTCTTT
>few|TRBV6-1|TRBD1|TRBJ1-5
CASSRTGESNQPQHF
TGTGCCAGCAGTCGGACAGGCGAGAGCAATCAGCCCCAGCATTTT
>few|TRBV18|-|TRBJ1-4
CASSVSSNEKLFF
TGTGCCAGCTCGGTCAGCTCGAATGAAAAACTGTTTTTT
>few|TRBV12-3/TRBV12-4|TRBD1|TRBJ2-7
CASSRRDRVDYEQYF
TGTGCCAGCAGTCGCCGGGACAGGGTGGACTACGAGCAGTACTTC
>few|TRBV6-1|-|TRBJ1-2
CATTANYSYTF
TGTGCCACGACAGCTAACTATAGCTACACCTTC
>-|TRBV2|-|TRBJ2-2
CASTLGERTGELFF
TGTGCCAGCACCTTAGGAGAGAGGACCGGGGAGCTGTTTTTT
>-|TRBV7-2|TRBD1|TRBJ2-3
CARSSHGTGDVDTQYF
TGTGCCCGCAGCTCTCATGGGACAGGGGATGTAGATACGCAGTATTTT
>few|TRBV6-1|TRBD1|TRBJ1-5
CASSRDRNNQPQHF
TGTGCCAGCAGTCGGGACAGAAACAATCAGCCCCAGCATTTT
>-|TRBV24-1|-|TRBJ1-1
CATRGAGIVTEAFF
TGTGCCACGCGAGGCGCCGGCATCGTCACTGAAGCTTTCTTT
>few|TRBV20-1|-|TRBJ2-3
CSASEGTDTKYF
TGCAGTGCTAGTGAGGGAACAGATACGAAGTATTTT
>-|TRBV10-1|TRBD1|TRBJ2-1
CASTETGYEQFF
TGCGCCAGCACTGAGACAGGGTATGAGCAGTTCTTC
>few|TRBV20-1|TRBD1|TRBJ2-7
CSAKDRGWEQYF
TGCAGTGCTAAGGACAGGGGGTGGGAGCAGTACTTC
>-|TRBV6-1|-|TRBJ1-1
CASTQTGMNTEAFF
TGTGCCAGCACGCAGACAGGAATGAACACTGAAGCTTTCTTT
>few|TRBV6-6|TRBD2|TRBJ2-6
CASSGFGGATGANVLTF
TGTGCCAGCAGTGGGTTCGGGGGGGCGACTGGGGCCAACGTCCTGACTTTC
>-|TRBV6-1|TRBD2|TRBJ2-7
CASSSGLAGYHYEQYF
TGTGCCAGCAGTTCGGGGCTAGCGGGGTACCACTACGAGCAGTACTTC
>-|TRBV20-1|TRBD2|TRBJ2-5
CSATVAGAYQETQYF
TGCAGTGCTACTGTAGCGGGGGCCTACCAAGAGACCCAGTACTTC
>-|TRBV6-1|TRBD1|TRBJ2-1
CASSEAQGQGIAASYNEQFF
TGTGCCAGCAGTGAAGCCCAGGGACAGGGTATAGCGGCCTCCTACAATGAGCAGTTCTTC
>-|TRBV9|-|TRBJ1-6
CASSVDGNSPLHF
TGTGCCAGCAGCGTAGACGGTAATTCACCCCTCCACTTT
>-|TRBV6-6|TRBD1|TRBJ2-7
CASSYRQGPYEQYF
TGTGCCAGCAGTTACCGACAGGGCCCCTACGAGCAGTACTTC
>-|TRBV4-1|-|TRBJ1-1
CASSPKQNTEAFF
TGCGCCAGCAGCCCGAAGCAGAACACTGAAGCTTTCTTT
>few|TRBV6-2/TRBV6-3|-|TRBJ2-6
CASSSSAGANVLTF
TGTGCCAGCAGTTCGAGCGCTGGGGCCAACGTCCTGACTTTC
>-|TRBV20-1|-|TRBJ1-2
CSVEDNGDSYGYTF
TGCAGCGTTGAAGATAACGGGGATAGCTATGGCTACACCTTC
>few|TRBV20-1|-|TRBJ2-1
CSARDPEVGARSYNEQFF
TGCAGTGCTAGAGATCCAGAGGTAGGCGCTCGCTCCTACAATGAGCAGTTCTTC
>many|TRBV6-1|-|TRBJ2-7
CASSDYSGPYEQYF
TGTGCCAGCAGTGACTATAGCGGTCCCTACGAGCAGTACTTC
>few|TRBV2|-|TRBJ2-1
CASRSGPDPLF
TGTGCCAGCAGATCTGGCCCCGACCCCCTTTTC
>-|TRBV6-6|-|TRBJ2-3
CASSRQGGKDTQYF
TGTGCCAGCAGTAGGCAGGGCGGCAAAGATACGCAGTATTTT
>few|TRBV6-6|-|TRBJ2-3
CASSYRFGETDTQYF
TGTGCCAGCAGTTATAGATTTGGGGAAACAGATACGCAGTATTTT
>few|TRBV20-1|-|TRBJ1-3
CSAVSGIPGGNTIYF
TGCAGTGCTGTATCTGGCATTCCAGGGGGAAACACCATATATTTT
>few|TRBV4-1|-|TRBJ2-5
CASSQDQGRETQYF
TGCGCCAGCAGCCAAGATCAGGGGAGGGAGACCCAGTACTTC
>-|TRBV4-1|TRBD1|TRBJ2-1
CASSQSGGSYNEQFF
TGCGCCAGCAGCCAATCAGGGGGCTCCTACAATGAGCAGTTCTTC
>once|TRBV7-3|-|TRBJ1-5
CASSFGQPSNQPQHF
TGTGCCAGCAGCTTTGGACAGCCTAGCAATCAGCCCCAGCATTTT
>few|TRBV6-1|-|TRBJ2-5
CASSLDGVAKTQYF
TGTGCCAGCAGCTTGGACGGGGTAGCGAAGACCCAGTACTTC
>-|TRBV6-1|-|TRBJ2-7
CASSFGREYEQYF
TGTGCCAGCAGTTTCGGACGGGAATACGAGCAGTACTTC
>-|TRBV6-1|TRBD1|TRBJ2-2
CASSLRDRAVGELFF
TGTGCCAGCAGTTTGCGAGACAGGGCCGTCGGGGAGCTGTTTTTT
>-|TRBV7-2|-|TRBJ2-7
CASSRPMYEQYF
TGTGCCAGCAGCCGCCCCATGTACGAGCAGTACTTC
>-|TRBV6-1|-|TRBJ1-1
CASSPGRMNNKAFF
TGTGCCAGCTCACCGGGACGGATGAACAATAAAGCTTTCTTT
>-|TRBV6-2/TRBV6-3|-|TRBJ2-1
CASSYSRQARDNEQFF
TGTGCCAGCAGTTACTCGAGGCAGGCGCGGGATAATGAGCAGTTCTTC
>many|TRBV7-2|-|TRBJ1-1
CASSSGQNTEAFF
TGTGCCAGCAGTTCGGGACAGAACACTGAAGCTTTCTTT
>-|TRBV10-3|TRBD1|TRBJ1-2
CAISEWDRIYNYGYTF
TGTGCCATCAGTGAGTGGGACAGGATTTACAATTATGGCTACACCTTC
>few|TRBV28|-|TRBJ1-1
CASSEGLQTEAFF
TGTGCCAGCAGTGAGGGTCTGCAGACTGAAGCTTTCTTT
>-|TRBV4-1|-|TRBJ2-7
CASSQGPYEQYF
TGCGCCAGCAGCCAAGGGCCCTACGAGCAGTACTTC
>-|TRBV4-1|TRBD1|TRBJ2-1
CASSQDAADRKNNEQFF
TGCGCCAGCAGCCAAGATGCTGCGGACAGGAAAAACAATGAGCAGTTCTTC
>-|TRBV6-6|-|TRBJ1-6
CAAKDQVSSPLHF
TGTGCCGCCAAGGATCAAGTATCTTCACCCCTCCACTTT